The entry below describes one T cell receptor beta chain. This entry comes from a study of OX40 agonist ivuxolimab in advanced cancers. Individuals having autoimmune disease history or systemic immunosuppression were not enrolled. In germline, CDR1 is LNHDA, CDR2 SQIVND (reference sequence). The CDR3 runs to 17 residues. Clones were read by immunoSEQ multiplex PCR, and TCRdb kept only the in-frame ones, dropping some. This sample has about 45,000 clones; roughly 90% occur once, and the top ten carry roughly 14%. V gene TRBV19 combines with J gene TRBJ2-5; TRBD2 matches 10 bases. The DNA end favors TRBJ2-7, so the J call may be wrong. This TCR derives from an adult with an advanced solid tumor such as melanoma, head and neck, liver or kidney cancer. Sequencing was performed on CD4+ or CD8+ T cells sorted from blood, taken in a trial of the OX40 agonist ivuxolimab. The CDR3, as DNA: TGTGCCAGTAGTATGGGCAGCGGGAGGGCCTTTACCTACGAGCAGTACTTC. It yields the protein CASSMGSGRAFTYEQYF.